Below, 25 T cell receptor beta chains from the same sample are listed, as sequenced in a study of blood T cell repertoires in COVID-19. Sequencing used immunoSEQ multiplex PCR; TCRdb keeps in-frame clones, though not all of them. The table records hundreds of thousands of clones, 87% of them present only once. Sequenced input: PBMCs or T cells enriched from blood (not recorded which). These TCRs come from a middle-aged woman who had recovered from COVID-19.

The chain is built from TRBV27 and TRBJ1-2; maybe TRBD1 (5 bases). This CDR3 has 14 residues. CDR1 MNHEY and CDR2 SMNVEV come from the germline V gene (reference sequence). Trimming pared 6 bases from V and 2 bases from J, leaving 13 bases between. The chain's CDR3 is CASSPHGGNYGYTF. In DNA, the CDR3 is TGTGCCAGCAGCCCCCATGGGGGGAACTATGGCTACACCTTC.

The J gene is TRBJ1-2, the V gene TRBV3-1 (or the pseudogene TRBV3-2); D is unclear. With 0 bases removed from V and 0 bases from J, the gap between germline ends came to 8 bases. Germline loops: CDR1 LGHDT, CDR2 YNNKEL (reference sequence). The CDR3 runs to 15 residues. For the CDR3, the DNA is TGTGCCAGCAGCCAAGATCTGCGCTCTAACTATGGCTACACCTTC. This codes for CASSQDLRSNYGYTF.

The rearrangement joins TRBV6-1 to TRBJ1-2; no definite D call. V was shortened by 2 bases and J by 3 bases, with 13 bases between the two germline ends. The CDR3 spans 15 residues. From germline, CDR1 is MNHNS and CDR2 SASEGT. The DNA for the CDR3 is TGTGCCAGCAGTGAACCTCAGGTCGCTTACTATGGCTACACCTTC. Residues: CASSEPQVAYYGYTF.

This chain links TRBV7-2 with TRBJ1-3; D unclear. This CDR3 has 14 residues. Germline V gives CDR1 SGHTA, CDR2 FQGNSA. The V end lost 1 base, the J end lost 2 bases, and 6 bases lay between the germline ends. The DNA of the CDR3 is TGTGCCAGCAGCTTAGAGAGGGCTGGAAACACCATATATTTT. Its protein is CASSLERAGNTIYF.

The chain recombines TRBV7-8 with TRBJ2-5, with 7 bases aligning to TRBD1. Germline-derived CDR1 and CDR2 are SGHVS and FQNEAQ. The length of the CDR3 is 14 residues. V gave up 1 base and J gave up 4 bases; unmatched junction bases: 3. In DNA, the CDR3 is TGTGCCAGCAGCTTAGGGGACAGTCGAGAGACCCAGTACTTC. Translated, it gives CASSLGDSRETQYF.

The chain couples TRBV21-1 to TRBJ1-1. TRBV21-1 is shown as a pseudogene. The CDR3 is made up of 14 amino acids. The CDR3 sequence is CASSKGGTCTEAFF. The CDR3 region has the DNA TGTGCCAGCAGCAAAGGGGGGACTTGCACTGAAGCTTTCTTT.

There are a few counts of this clone. The gene calls are TRBV10-1 and TRBJ2-5, with a tentative D call TRBD1 (5 bases). Germline V lookup: CDR1 WNHNN, CDR2 SYGVQD (reference sequence). The CDR3 runs to 14 residues. Trimming took 1 base from V and 4 from J, leaving 10 bases between them. The CDR3 DNA follows: TGCGCCAGCAGTGAGTTTTTAGGGGCAGAGACCCAGTACTTC. Protein: CASSEFLGAETQYF.

This chain connects TRBV9 to TRBJ2-5; 12 bases agree with TRBD2. The CDR3 is made up of 17 amino acids. Trimming at V came to 0 bases and at J to 5 bases, leaving 8 bases not matched to a gene. In germline, CDR1 is SGDLS, CDR2 YYNGEE. The DNA of the CDR3 is TGTGCCAGCAGCGTAGGACTAGCGGGAGCGGGTCTGGAGACCCAGTACTTC. Its protein is CASSVGLAGAGLETQYF.

CDR3 DNA: TGTGCCAGCAGCTTAGGGGGACAAACAGATACGCAGTATTTT. It encodes CASSLGGQTDTQYF. The chain is built from TRBV11-3 and TRBJ2-3; D possibly corresponds to TRBD1 (6 bases). This CDR3 spans 14 amino acids. Germline CDR1 reads SGHNT; CDR2 reads YENEEA. V was shortened by 1 base and J by 3 bases, with 8 bases between the two germline ends.

In this sample, this clone turned up once. The V gene is TRBV11-2, the J gene TRBJ2-1, with 13 bases matching TRBD2. CDR1 is SGHAT and CDR2 is FQNNGV in the germline V gene. Trimming removed 5 bases from V and 0 bases from J; junction bases left unmatched: 4. CDR3 length: 17 residues. The CDR3 nucleotides are TGTGCCAGCAGCACCGGGACTAGCGGGACCTCCTACAATGAGCAGTTCTTC. Translation gives CASSTGTSGTSYNEQFF.

The chain couples TRBV29-1 to TRBJ1-2; 11 positions match TRBD1. CDR1 is SQVTM, CDR2 ANQGSEA, per germline. V shed 3 bases and J 7 bases; nucleotides not matched to a gene: 4. The CDR3 extends over 13 amino acids. The DNA for the CDR3 is TGCAGCGTTGAGGACAGGGGGCTTGTTGGCTACACCTTC. Encoded protein: CSVEDRGLVGYTF. The full variable domain, its missing parts supplied by reference TRBV29-1 and TRBJ1-2, is SAVISQKPSRDICQRGTSLTIQCQVDSQVTMMFWYRQQPGQSLTLIATANQGSEATYESGFVIDKFPISRPNLTFSTLTVSNMSPEDSSIYLCSVEDRGLVGYTFGSGTRLTVV.

This chain links TRBV13 with TRBJ2-3; D is possibly TRBD2 (6 bases). The V end was cut by 6 bases, the J end by 8 bases, with 12 bases between. The V gene's germline CDR1 is PRHDT and CDR2 FYEKMQ (reference sequence). The CDR3 consists of 12 residues. CDR3 protein: CASSRERRTQYF. The CDR3 region has the DNA TGTGCCAGCAGTCGGGAGCGTCGTACGCAGTATTTT.

This clone has more than one count but fewer than ten. V and J are TRBV15 and TRBJ1-5; D remains unclear. Germline-derived CDR1 and CDR2 are LNHNV and YYDKDF (reference sequence). The CDR3 loop spans 15 amino acids. V lost 3 bases, J lost 0 bases, and 9 bases lay in between. CDR3 loop: CATSSLITSNQPQHF. The CDR3 nucleotides are TGTGCCACCAGCAGTCTAATTACTAGCAATCAGCCCCAGCATTTT.

CDR3 nucleotides: TGTGCCAGCAAACTAGCGTTAAACACAGATACGCAGTATTTT. The encoded protein is CASKLALNTDTQYF. The chain joins TRBV2 to TRBJ2-3; TRBD2 matches 7 bases. CDR1 is SNHLY, CDR2 FYNNEI, per germline. The junction had 6 bases not matched to a gene; V was cut back by 7 bases and J by 2 bases. CDR3 length: 14 amino acids.

This rearrangement joins TRBV24-1 to TRBJ2-3; D unresolved. CDR1 KGHDR and CDR2 SFDVKD come from the germline V gene. The CDR3 spans 16 residues. The ends were cut back, 4 bases at V and 0 bases at J, with 13 bases in the middle. CDR3 residues: CATSDSGQPSTDTQYF. The CDR3, as DNA: TGTGCCACCAGTGACTCAGGTCAACCAAGCACAGATACGCAGTATTTT.

The chain links TRBV4-3 to TRBJ1-4, with 7 bases fitting TRBD1. This CDR3 is built from 16 residues. Unmatched junction bases numbered 5, after V lost 4 bases and J lost 0 bases. Per germline, CDR1 LGHNA and CDR2 YSLEER. The CDR3 loop reads CASSRTTGATNEKLFF. CDR3 sequence (DNA): TGCGCCAGCAGCCGCACCACAGGGGCAACTAATGAAAAACTGTTTTTT.

The genes are TRBV30 and TRBJ2-1; TRBD1 aligns across 8 bases. CDR1 and CDR2 (germline): GTSNPN, SVGIG (reference sequence). With V trimmed by 0 bases and J by 10 bases, 5 bases remained unmatched. This CDR3 comprises 13 residues. CDR3 coding DNA: TGTGCCTGGAGTGTCCAGGGGGCTAGGGAGCAGTTCTTC. It encodes CAWSVQGAREQFF.

The genes are TRBV4-1 and TRBJ2-1; 13 nucleotides align to TRBD2. Germline loops: CDR1 MGHRA, CDR2 YSYEKL. Trimming removed 1 base from V and 10 bases from J; junction bases left unmatched: 7. The CDR3 loop spans 16 amino acids. The CDR3 region has the DNA TGCGCCAGCAGCCAAGGTTGGACTAGCGGGAGTTTCGAGCAGTTCTTC. Translated, it gives CASSQGWTSGSFEQFF.

The rearrangement links TRBV7-8 to TRBJ2-7, with D possibly being TRBD2 (6 bases). Per the germline V gene, CDR1 is SGHVS and CDR2 is FQNEAQ. Between the trimmed V and J ends, which lost 4 bases and 5 bases, there was a span of 6 bases. The CDR3 is made up of 11 amino acids. CDR3: CASSWEDEQYF. Here the CDR3 DNA reads TGTGCCAGCAGCTGGGAGGACGAGCAGTACTTC.

The rearrangement joins TRBV27 to TRBJ2-7, with 7 bases identical to TRBD1. Germline CDR1 is MNHEY and CDR2 is SMNVEV (reference sequence). The CDR3 spans 14 residues. The junction had 5 bases not matched to a gene; V was cut back by 6 bases and J by 0 bases. CDR3 coding DNA: TGTGCCAGCAGAGCCGGGACAGCCTCCTACGAGCAGTACTTC. As protein: CASRAGTASYEQYF.

The genes are TRBV19 and TRBJ2-1, with TRBD2 identical over 14 bases. Germline V gene lookup returns CDR1 LNHDA and CDR2 SQIVND (reference sequence). Unmatched junction bases numbered 14, after V lost 2 bases and J lost 8 bases. This CDR3 has 19 residues. This chain's CDR3 is CASSILTSGGGLIVDEQFF. The CDR3 nucleotides read TGTGCCAGTAGTATACTGACTAGCGGGGGGGGCTTGATTGTCGATGAGCAGTTCTTC.

The chain has TRBV7-2 and TRBJ1-2; the match to TRBD1 covers 8 bases. Germline V gives CDR1 SGHTA, CDR2 FQGNSA. This CDR3 contains 15 residues. V was pared by 4 bases and J by 3 bases, with 7 bases of the junction left unmatched. CDR3 DNA sequence: TGTGCCAGCAGCTCAACGGGACAGGATGACTATGGCTACACCTTC. It translates to CASSSTGQDDYGYTF.

Concerning this clone: At one end, the junction sequence differs from germline, possibly due to a read error. V usage is TRBV20-1 and J usage is TRBJ1-1; D remains unclear. CDR3 length: 9 amino acids. CDR1 is DFQATT, CDR2 SNEGSKA, per germline (reference sequence). The DNA of the CDR3 is TGCAGTGCAAACAGTGAAGCTTTCTTT. Its translation: CSANSEAFF.

The chain employs TRBV7-2 and TRBJ2-4; 8 nucleotides agree with TRBD2. This CDR3 contains 15 residues. Germline CDR1 is SGHTA and CDR2 is FQGNSA. V gave up 1 base and J gave up 7 bases; unmatched junction bases: 6. The chain's CDR3 is CASSLGSGGGNIQYF. For the CDR3, the DNA is TGTGCCAGCAGCTTAGGCTCGGGAGGGGGGAACATTCAGTACTTC.

This chain links TRBV29-1 with TRBJ2-1; 10 bases are shared with TRBD2. This CDR3 is built from 15 residues. With V trimmed by 7 bases and J by 1 base, 7 bases remained unmatched. CDR1 SQVTM and CDR2 ANQGSEA come from the germline V gene. DNA of the CDR3: TGCAGCGGAGCGACTAGCGGGTCTTCCTACAATGAGCAGTTCTTC. Protein: CSGATSGSSYNEQFF.